What follows are 3 T cell receptor beta chains derived from one specimen sequenced in a study of CD8 T cells in Susac syndrome (dated 2019 in TCRdb). Library prep was done by the immunoSEQ multiplex PCR assay. RNA was extracted using the RNeasy kit, and roughly 0.5 to 1 microgram was reverse transcribed with random hexamers. TCRdb reworked the public reads: Q25 trimming with fastp, MiXCR clone assembly, productive beta chains retained. When rows share a CDR3 protein, they turn into one entry using the most common DNA and genes. The sample data list 350,000 to 550,000 distinct CDR3 sequences, and around 83% of these were observed just once. The ten largest clones represent about 0.12% of the sample. The specimen was CD8+ T cells from PBMCs. The receptors were sampled from a human donor with multiple sclerosis.

The chain couples TRBV28 to TRBJ2-1, with D possibly TRBD1 on 6 matching bases. With 8 bases removed from V and 3 bases from J, the gap between germline ends came to 17 bases. The CDR3 is 15 residues long. From germline, CDR1 is MDHEN and CDR2 SYDVKM. The CDR3 loop reads CASQAGQIIYNEQFF. The CDR3 DNA sequence: TGTGCCAGCCAGGCAGGACAGATCATCTACAATGAGCAGTTCTTC. The complete variable domain, with remaining parts taken from reference TRBV28 and TRBJ2-1, reads DVKVTQSSRYLVKRTGEKVFLECVQDMDHENMFWYRQDPGLGLRLIYFSYDVKMKEKGDIPEGYSVSREKKERFSLILESASTNQTSMYLCASQAGQIIYNEQFFGPGTRLTVL.

The V gene is TRBV30, the J gene TRBJ2-7, with D possibly TRBD2 on 6 matching bases. The CDR3 has 13 residues. Germline CDR1 GTSNPN, CDR2 SVGIG (reference sequence). The V gene lost 0 bases and the J gene lost 3 bases, with 9 bases spanning the gap. The CDR3 sequence is CAWSVGGFYEQYF. The DNA for the CDR3 is TGTGCCTGGAGTGTGGGAGGATTCTACGAGCAGTACTTC.

The DNA for the CDR3 is TGTGCCAGCAGTTTTTCCTTCCAGGGAAACACTGAAGCTTTCTTT. Its protein is CASSFSFQGNTEAFF. The V call is TRBV27, the J call TRBJ1-1; tentative D call: TRBD1 (5 bases). The CDR3 is 15 residues long. Per germline, CDR1 MNHEY and CDR2 SMNVEV (reference sequence). V was cut by 3 bases and J by 2 bases, with 13 bases left in between.